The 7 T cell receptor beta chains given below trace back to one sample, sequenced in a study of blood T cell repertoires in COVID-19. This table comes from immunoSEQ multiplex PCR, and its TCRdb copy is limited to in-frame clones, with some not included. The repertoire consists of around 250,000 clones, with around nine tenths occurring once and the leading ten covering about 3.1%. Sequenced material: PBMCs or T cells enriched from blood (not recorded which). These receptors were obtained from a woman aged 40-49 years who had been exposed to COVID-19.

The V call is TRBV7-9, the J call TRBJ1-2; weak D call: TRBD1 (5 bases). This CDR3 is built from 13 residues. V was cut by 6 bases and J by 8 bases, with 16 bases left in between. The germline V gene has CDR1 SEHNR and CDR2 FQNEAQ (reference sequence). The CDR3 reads CASRVPGLRGYTF. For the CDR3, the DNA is TGTGCCAGCAGGGTCCCGGGACTTCGGGGCTACACCTTC.

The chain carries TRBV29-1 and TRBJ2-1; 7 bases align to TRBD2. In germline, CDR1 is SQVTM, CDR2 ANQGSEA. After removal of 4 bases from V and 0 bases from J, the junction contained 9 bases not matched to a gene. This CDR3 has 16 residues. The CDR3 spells CSVAGGSLYSYNEQFF. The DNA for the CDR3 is TGCAGCGTTGCTGGCGGGAGCCTGTACTCCTACAATGAGCAGTTCTTC.

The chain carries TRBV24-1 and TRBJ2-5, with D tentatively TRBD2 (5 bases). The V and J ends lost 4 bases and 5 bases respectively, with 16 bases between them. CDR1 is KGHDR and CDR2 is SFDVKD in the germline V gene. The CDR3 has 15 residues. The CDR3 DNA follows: TGTGCCACCAGTGACCGGACTGCCGGCGGGGAGACCCAGTACTTC. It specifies CATSDRTAGGETQYF.

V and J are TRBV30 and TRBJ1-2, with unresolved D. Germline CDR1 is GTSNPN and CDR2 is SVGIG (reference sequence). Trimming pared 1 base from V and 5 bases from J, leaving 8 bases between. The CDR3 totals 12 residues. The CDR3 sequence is CAWSDRAYGYTF. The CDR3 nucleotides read TGTGCCTGGAGTGACAGAGCTTATGGCTACACCTTC.

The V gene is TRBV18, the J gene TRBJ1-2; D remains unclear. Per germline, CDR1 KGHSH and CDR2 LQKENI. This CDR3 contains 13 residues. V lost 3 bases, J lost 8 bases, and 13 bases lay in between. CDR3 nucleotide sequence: TGTGCCAGCTCACCTTCTGCAGGAACCGGCTACACCTTC. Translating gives CASSPSAGTGYTF. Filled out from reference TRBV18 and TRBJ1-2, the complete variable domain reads NAGVMQNPRHLVRRRGQEARLRCSPMKGHSHVYWYRQLPEEGLKFMVYLQKENIIDESGMPKERFSAEFPKEGPSILRIQQVVRGDSAAYFCASSPSAGTGYTFGSGTRLTVV.

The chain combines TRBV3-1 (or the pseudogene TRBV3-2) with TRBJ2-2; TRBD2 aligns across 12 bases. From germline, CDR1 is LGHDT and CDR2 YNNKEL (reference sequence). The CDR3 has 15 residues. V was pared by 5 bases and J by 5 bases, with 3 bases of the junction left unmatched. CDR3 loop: CASSYGTSGTGELFF. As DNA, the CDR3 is TGTGCCAGCAGCTACGGGACTAGCGGGACCGGGGAGCTGTTTTTT.

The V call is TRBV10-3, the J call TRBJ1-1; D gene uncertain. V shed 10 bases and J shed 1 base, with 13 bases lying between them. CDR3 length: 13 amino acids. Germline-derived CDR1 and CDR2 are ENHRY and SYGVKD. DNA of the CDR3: TGTGCCACCTCAACCCAGGAGAACACTGAAGCTTTCTTT. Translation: CATSTQENTEAFF.